A single TCR beta chain is shown here with its context. Its antigen remains unidentified. Base qualities are not provided; no much larger clone lies one nucleotide away. This sample stems from a study of T-cell reconstitution after alpha-beta-depleted transplantation in children (dated by TCRdb to 2016 to 2018). Study-wide context: Using TCR repertoire profiling, the study quantitatively followed how T-cell immune reconstitution unfolded in children after TCRalphabeta/CD19-depleted allogeneic hematopoietic cell transplantation.

Sample treatment or condition, as interpreted from the label and publication: allogeneic hematopoietic cell transplantation with graft depleted of TCRalphabeta T cells and CD19 B cells. The transplant recipients were children given TCRalphabeta/CD19-depleted allogeneic hematopoietic cell grafts. CDR1 and CDR2 (DFQATT, SNEGSKA) derive from the germline V gene (reference sequence). Measured from the cysteine to the phenylalanine, the CDR3 is 12 residues long. Just CDR3 DNA is preserved here, 36 bases in frame from base 1. V loses 8 bases of germline sequence and J loses 4 bases, and the interval between the two ends is 14 bases. The paper as a whole reports these results and caveats: Hyperexpanded clone frequencies declined over subsequent months; after one year, T-cell counts and TCRbeta diversity were mostly attributed to newly produced T cells. About two months after transplant, the apparently early recovery of alphabetaT-cell counts reportedly depended on just several hundred clones that had expanded rapidly and came from non-depleted graft cells. In some patients, the high TCRbeta diversity seen at day 60 was put down to recipient T cells and intrathymic progenitors that had survived conditioning.

Receptor libraries were prepared by PCR. The reads were generated on an Illumina HiSeq 2500. TCR library preparation used molecular barcoding, with unique molecular identifiers applied to normalize quantification of the TCRbeta repertoire. Using fastp at Q25 and MiXCR, TCRdb reprocessed the public reads and kept productive beta chains. Here each entry gathers all rows of one CDR3 protein and keeps the most common genes and DNA. This sample has 700,000 or so distinct CDR3 sequences in its table, and around 13% of those were observed once. About 0.79% of the sample goes to the ten largest clones. The V and J genes are TRBV20-1 and TRBJ2-5, with TRBD1 as a weak D call on 6 bases. Sequences were derived from PBMCs, sampled before TCRalphabeta/CD19-depleted stem cell transplant. The sequence was collected from a girl aged 2 to 9 with congenital amegakaryocytic thrombocytopenia, due to receive a stem cell transplant. Read as DNA, the sequence is TGCAGTCTAGCAACAGGGTCAGAGACCCAGTACTTC. The resulting protein is CSLATGSETQYF.